This T cell receptor beta chain was captured in a study of cytomegalovirus exposure and HLA in healthy donors. Points from the study as a whole: Per a later analysis, about 15,000 TCR beta sequences showed association with HLA alleles at 0.05 false discovery rate. A prior analysis recorded that most TCR beta V segments were productive about 87% or about 30% of the time.

Germline CDR1 reads SGHTA; CDR2 reads FQGNSA. CDR3 length equals 14 residues. The J segment lost 6 bases and the V segment lost 1 base, leaving 0 bases of the junction unmatched. Researchers ran the PCR with 60 Vbeta and 13 Jbeta primers. Some clones are missing from TCRdb's copy, which holds only in-frame ones; the method was immunoSEQ multiplex PCR. This table has some 100,000 clones, about 79% appearing once. As for this clone: The antigen remains undetermined.

The receptor's source is a young woman in good health and CMV-seronegative. What was sequenced was PBMCs. The gene calls are TRBV7-2 and TRBJ2-2; 9 positions match TRBD2. The CDR3 spells CASSLGLAAGELFF. The CDR3 nucleotides read TGTGCCAGCAGCTTAGGACTAGCGGCCGGGGAGCTGTTTTTT.